Shown below are 10 T cell receptor beta chains from a single sample sequenced in a study of blood T cell repertoires in COVID-19. Sequencing used immunoSEQ multiplex PCR; TCRdb keeps in-frame clones, though not all of them. Altogether hundreds of thousands of clones are present, roughly 89% being singletons, with the ten largest covering about 14%. Sequencing input: PBMCs or T cells enriched from blood (not recorded which). The receptors originated from a man younger than 40 who had been exposed to COVID-19.

The V and J genes are TRBV6-5 and TRBJ1-2, with D possibly TRBD1 on 6 matching bases. Deletions cut 5 bases from V and 7 bases from J, with 14 bases between. CDR3 length: 13 amino acids. Germline V lookup: CDR1 MNHEY, CDR2 SVGAGI. The CDR3, as DNA: TGTGCCAGCAGTCCACCAGGGGCGGGTGGCTACACCTTC. Protein sequence: CASSPPGAGGYTF.

This chain joins TRBV2 and TRBJ1-2; D possibly corresponds to TRBD1 (6 bases). The CDR3 spans 15 residues. The germline V gene has CDR1 SNHLY and CDR2 FYNNEI. Trimming removed 7 bases at V and 0 bases at J, with 15 bases between. CDR3 protein: CASKMATGANYGYTF. The CDR3 coding sequence is TGTGCCAGCAAGATGGCGACAGGAGCTAACTATGGCTACACCTTC.

The chain has TRBV3-1 (or the pseudogene TRBV3-2) and TRBJ2-7; maybe TRBD2 (6 bases). The CDR3 covers 14 residues. Germline CDR1 and CDR2: LGHDT and YNNKEL (reference sequence). Trimming took off 0 bases at V and 3 bases at J, with 9 bases between the two ends. In DNA form, the CDR3 reads TGTGCCAGCAGCCAAGAGTGGGGGGACTACGAGCAGTACTTC. Protein product: CASSQEWGDYEQYF.

The chain combines TRBV5-1 with TRBJ2-7, with D perhaps matching TRBD1 (5 bases). Trimming took off 4 bases at V and 7 bases at J, with 18 bases between the two ends. From germline, CDR1 is SGHRS and CDR2 YFSETQ. The CDR3 is 14 amino acids. The CDR3 sequence is CASSAGMELGEQYF. CDR3 sequence (DNA): TGCGCCAGCAGCGCAGGGATGGAATTGGGGGAGCAGTACTTC.

This chain joins TRBV2 and TRBJ1-4; the match to TRBD1 covers 9 bases. This CDR3 has 15 residues. Losses at the gene ends were 6 bases for V and 8 bases for J; bases not matched to a gene: 10. Germline CDR1 and CDR2: SNHLY and FYNNEI. CDR3 in amino acids: CASSPPGQGGEKLFF. For the CDR3, the DNA is TGTGCCAGCAGCCCCCCGGGACAGGGAGGGGAAAAACTGTTTTTT.

This chain links TRBV6-4 with TRBJ1-5; 7 bases agree with TRBD1. Germline trimming cut 2 bases from V and 5 bases from J; bases unmatched to any gene: 9. CDR1 MRHNA and CDR2 SNTAGT come from the germline V gene. The CDR3 runs 16 residues. The CDR3 reads CASSDPGQGEYQPQHF. CDR3 in DNA: TGTGCCAGCAGTGACCCCGGCCAGGGGGAGTATCAGCCCCAGCATTTT.

The DNA for the CDR3 is TGTGCCAGCAGTGTCTTGACAGGTGGGGCCAAAAACATTCAGTACTTC. This codes for CASSVLTGGAKNIQYF. The chain uses TRBV2 and TRBJ2-4; D is perhaps TRBD1 (6 bases). This CDR3 has 16 amino acids. V dropped 4 bases and J dropped 1 base, with 14 bases sitting between them. Per germline, CDR1 SNHLY and CDR2 FYNNEI.

The chain employs TRBV5-4 and TRBJ2-3, with TRBD2 matching over 9 bases. Germline CDR1 is SGHNT and CDR2 is YYREEE (reference sequence). The V and J ends lost 0 bases and 2 bases, in that order; junction bases with no gene match: 1. This CDR3 has 15 amino acids. The CDR3 is CASSLVAGATDTQYF. The CDR3 DNA reads TGTGCCAGCAGCTTGGTAGCGGGGGCCACAGATACGCAGTATTTT.

The rearrangement uses TRBV6-5 and TRBJ1-1; possibly TRBD1 for D (6 bases). Germline CDR1 is MNHEY and CDR2 is SVGAGI. The ends were cut back, 2 bases at V and 4 bases at J, with 17 bases in the middle. The CDR3 is 16 residues long. In DNA form, the CDR3 reads TGTGCCAGCAGTTACGCCTCCCAGGGGTATCTCACTGAAGCTTTCTTT. This codes for CASSYASQGYLTEAFF.

This clone came up a few times. The J gene is TRBJ1-2, the V gene TRBV6-5; perhaps TRBD1 as D (5 bases). The ends were cut back, 8 bases at V and 8 bases at J, with 15 bases in the middle. Looked up from germline, CDR1 is MNHEY and CDR2 is SVGAGI. The CDR3 contains 12 residues. CDR3 amino acids: CASRPRDLGYTF. The CDR3 DNA reads as TGTGCCAGCCGGCCAAGGGACTTGGGCTACACCTTC.